This T cell receptor beta chain was captured by sequencing in a study of blood T cell repertoires in COVID-19. Study summary: Sites in the United States, Italy and Spain provided acute and convalescent COVID-19 samples. T cells, B-cell-depleted T cells, or PBMCs supplied cDNA or gDNA.

Authors' methods: Reference gene primer amplification gave nucleated cell count estimates. TCRdb's table, derived via immunoSEQ multiplex PCR, lists solely in-frame clones and lacks some. V, J and clone size were drawn from that table, and D and trimming were deduced from the DNA. The data hold around 240,000 clones, with approximately 84% observed a single time. Sample: peripheral blood. This receptor was identified in a woman between 25 and 40 years old who had recovered from COVID-19.

The CDR3 DNA reads TGTGCCAGCAGCTCCCGAGGAGCGGGGGGTTACAATGAGCAGTTCTTC. Residues: CASSSRGAGGYNEQFF. V gene TRBV11-2 combines with J gene TRBJ2-1; TRBD2 agrees at 9 bases. The CDR3 contains 16 residues. Germline V gene sequence: CDR1 SGHAT, CDR2 FQNNGV. The V gene end was trimmed by 4 bases and the J gene end by 4 bases; junction bases not matched to a gene: 8.